This TCR beta chain originates from a study of Ad26.COV2.S vaccination and SARS-CoV-2 variants. Study conclusions and caveats: Vaccine recipients posted higher spike-specific TCR breadth than their placebo counterparts.

As for treatment: roughly 18 received Ad26.COV2.S at low or high dose, single or two shots; 5 received placebo; per-sample allocation not given. Sample collection was performed on day 63 after the first vaccine or placebo injection. Based in Boston, the donor was an adult of 18-55 years. Points on this clone: Its antigen is not known.

The CDR3 spans 18 residues. V was pared by 1 base and J by 2 bases, with 19 bases between. Germline loops: CDR1 SGHKS, CDR2 YYEKEE (reference sequence). Produced via immunoSEQ multiplex PCR; TCRdb's table is partial and in-frame only. Here the sample spans 400,000 to 450,000 clones, about nine tenths being singletons. The chain uses TRBV5-5 and TRBJ1-3; D is undetermined. Specimen: peripheral blood, collected in a trial of Ad26.COV2.S vaccine versus placebo. The receptor was isolated from a person aged 18-65 years who received the Ad26.COV2.S COVID-19 vaccine or a placebo. The CDR3 DNA follows: TGTGCCAGCAGCTTGAGGGCTCAAACTCGCAACCCTGGAAACACCATATATTTT. Translation: CASSLRAQTRNPGNTIYF.